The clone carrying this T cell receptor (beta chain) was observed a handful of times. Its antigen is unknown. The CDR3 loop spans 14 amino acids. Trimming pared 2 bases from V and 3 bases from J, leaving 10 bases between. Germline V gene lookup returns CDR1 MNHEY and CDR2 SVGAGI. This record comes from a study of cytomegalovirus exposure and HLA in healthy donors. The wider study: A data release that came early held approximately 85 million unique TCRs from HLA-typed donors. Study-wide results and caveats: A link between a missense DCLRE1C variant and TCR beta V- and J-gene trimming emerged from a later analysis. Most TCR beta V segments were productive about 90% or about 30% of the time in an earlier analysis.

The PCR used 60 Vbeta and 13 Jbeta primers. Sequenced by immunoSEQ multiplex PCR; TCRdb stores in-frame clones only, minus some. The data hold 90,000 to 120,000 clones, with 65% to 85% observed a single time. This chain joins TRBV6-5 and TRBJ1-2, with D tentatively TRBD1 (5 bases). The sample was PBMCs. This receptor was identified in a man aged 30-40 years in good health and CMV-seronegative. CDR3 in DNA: TGTGCCAGCAGTTACCTGGGGGGGGACTATGGCTACACCTTC. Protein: CASSYLGGDYGYTF.